The 18 T cell receptor beta chains in this list originate from one sample, sequenced in a study of sequential checkpoint blockade in melanoma. As to treatment: randomized to nivolumab then ipilimumab (arm A) or the reverse (arm B). Some clones are missing from TCRdb's copy, which holds only in-frame ones; the method was immunoSEQ multiplex PCR. The sample lists 15,000 to 20,000 clones; around 70% were seen once. Sequencing used CD8+ T cells sorted from blood (inferred from file names), obtained from a patient given nivolumab and ipilimumab in sequence. These receptor sequences come from a human donor with melanoma.

This chain connects TRBV4-1 to TRBJ1-1; tentative D call: TRBD1 (6 bases). The germline CDR1 and CDR2 sequences are MGHRA and YSYEKL. The CDR3 is 17 amino acids. V lost 2 bases to trimming and J lost 4 bases, with 20 bases between them. The CDR3, as DNA: TGCGCCAGCAGCCAAACCGTCGTCAGGGGCACCGGCACTGAAGCTTTCTTT. Translating it yields CASSQTVVRGTGTEAFF.

The chain combines TRBV11-2 with TRBJ1-5; D is possibly TRBD1 (5 bases). Germline-derived CDR1 and CDR2 are SGHAT and FQNNGV. The CDR3 length is 14 residues. Trimming left V 5 bases short and J 4 bases short, with 12 bases between. The CDR3 DNA reads as TGTGCCAGCAGCGACAGTTACGGGAATCAGCCCCAGCATTTT. It codes for CASSDSYGNQPQHF.

The V gene is TRBV15, the J gene TRBJ2-1, with D tentatively TRBD2 (5 bases). The CDR3 length is 15 residues. The V end was cut by 4 bases, the J end by 0 bases, with 10 bases between. Germline values: CDR1 LNHNV, CDR2 YYDKDF (reference sequence). CDR3 bases: TGTGCCACCAGCAAAACCCGGGACTCCTACAATGAGCAGTTCTTC. Translating it yields CATSKTRDSYNEQFF.

The chain uses TRBV5-1 and TRBJ2-3; tentatively, D is TRBD2 (6 bases). V was shortened by 4 bases and J by 2 bases, with 11 bases between the two germline ends. Germline CDR1 SGHRS, CDR2 YFSETQ. The length of the CDR3 is 14 residues. The CDR3 region is CASSGGGSTDTQYF. CDR3 bases: TGCGCCAGCAGCGGTGGGGGGTCCACAGATACGCAGTATTTT.

This clone was observed a handful of times. The chain links TRBV2 to TRBJ2-1; TRBD2 matches at 7 bases. Losses at the gene ends were 0 bases for V and 3 bases for J; bases not matched to a gene: 2. Germline V gene lookup returns CDR1 SNHLY and CDR2 FYNNEI. The CDR3 is 15 amino acids. CDR3 in amino acids: CASSEAGTIYNEQFF. In DNA form, the CDR3 reads TGTGCCAGCAGTGAAGCGGGGACTATCTACAATGAGCAGTTCTTC.

This chain connects TRBV7-9 to TRBJ1-2; D is perhaps TRBD1 (5 bases). Between the trimmed V and J ends, which lost 6 bases and 1 base, there was a span of 9 bases. Germline V gene sequence: CDR1 SEHNR, CDR2 FQNEAQ (reference sequence). The CDR3 extends over 13 amino acids. This chain's CDR3 is CASSQQDNYGYTF. CDR3 DNA: TGTGCCAGCAGTCAACAGGATAACTATGGCTACACCTTC. The variable domain in full, completed from reference TRBV7-9 and TRBJ1-2, reads DTGVSQNPRHKITKRGQNVTFRCDPISEHNRLYWYRQTLGQGPEFLTYFQNEAQLEKSRLLSDRFSAERPKGSFSTLEIQRTEQGDSAMYLCASSQQDNYGYTFGSGTRLTVV.

This clone was recorded once. The V and J genes are TRBV9 and TRBJ1-6; 7 positions match TRBD1. The V gene end was trimmed by 5 bases and the J gene end by 7 bases; junction bases not matched to a gene: 6. The CDR3 length is 14 residues. Per the germline V gene, CDR1 is SGDLS and CDR2 is YYNGEE. The CDR3 loop is CASSDRAGNSPLHF. In DNA form, the CDR3 reads TGTGCCAGCAGTGACAGGGCGGGGAATTCACCCCTCCACTTT.

J is TRBJ2-7 and V is TRBV13; D call uncertain. V was cut by 5 bases and J by 1 base, with 9 bases left in between. Per the germline V gene, CDR1 is PRHDT and CDR2 is FYEKMQ (reference sequence). This CDR3 region has 13 residues. The chain's CDR3 is CASSLGGSYEQYF. The CDR3, as DNA: TGTGCCAGCAGCCTCGGCGGATCCTACGAGCAGTACTTC.

The chain couples TRBV15 to TRBJ2-5; the match to TRBD2 covers 11 bases. With the DNA end fitting TRBJ2-7 better, the J assignment may be wrong. The V gene's germline CDR1 is LNHNV and CDR2 YYDKDF (reference sequence). This CDR3 comprises 15 residues. The CDR3 spells CATSRTSGAYYEQYF. The CDR3 DNA reads as TGTGCCACCAGCAGGACTAGCGGGGCTTACTACGAGCAGTACTTC.

A few counts support this clone. This rearrangement joins TRBV7-9 to TRBJ1-2; 10 positions match TRBD1. This CDR3 is built from 13 residues. Germline V lookup: CDR1 SEHNR, CDR2 FQNEAQ (reference sequence). Trimming at V came to 5 bases and at J to 5 bases, leaving 2 bases not matched to a gene. The CDR3 sequence: CASSTGQGYGYTF. The CDR3 DNA follows: TGTGCCAGCAGCACGGGACAGGGGTATGGCTACACCTTC.

This sequence joins TRBV15 and TRBJ1-5; tentatively, D is TRBD1 (6 bases). V gave up 1 base and J gave up 4 bases, with 11 bases separating them. The CDR3 spans 15 residues. Looked up from germline, CDR1 is LNHNV and CDR2 is YYDKDF (reference sequence). The CDR3 reads CATSRGGGENQPQHF. In DNA form, the CDR3 reads TGTGCCACCAGCAGAGGAGGGGGGGAAAATCAGCCCCAGCATTTT.

This chain connects TRBV25-1 to TRBJ2-4; TRBD1 is a possible D gene (6 bases). V was cut by 3 bases and J by 5 bases, with 8 bases left in between. Germline V gene lookup returns CDR1 MGHDK and CDR2 SYGVNS. This CDR3 contains 13 residues. CDR3 bases: TGTGCCAGCAGTGAGCCAGGGGAAAACATTCAGTACTTC. It codes for CASSEPGENIQYF.

The chain couples TRBV4-2 to TRBJ2-5; 10 bases agree with TRBD2. CDR3 length equals 18 residues. Germline V lookup: CDR1 LGHNA, CDR2 YNFKEQ. V lost 0 bases to trimming and J lost 3 bases; unmatched junction nucleotides: 10. CDR3 sequence (DNA): TGTGCCAGCAGCCAAGAGGGGGGCAGCGGGAGGGCCGAAGAGACCCAGTACTTC. This gives the protein CASSQEGGSGRAEETQYF.

Only a few counts were recorded for this clone. The chain links TRBV27 to TRBJ2-7; 8 bases are a match to TRBD2. The germline V gene has CDR1 MNHEY and CDR2 SMNVEV (reference sequence). CDR3 size: 15 residues. The V gene end was trimmed by 0 bases and the J gene end by 4 bases; junction bases not matched to a gene: 5. CDR3 loop: CASSLSPGGRYEQYF. CDR3 sequence (DNA): TGTGCCAGCAGTTTATCGCCGGGAGGGCGGTACGAGCAGTACTTC.

This chain uses TRBV9 with TRBJ2-3, with 15 bases fitting TRBD2. J lost 5 bases, V lost 4 bases, and 8 bases had no gene match. Germline V CDR1 and CDR2: SGDLS, YYNGEE. The CDR3 sequence is 17 residues long. For the CDR3, the DNA is TGTGCCAGCAGCACCCGGACTAGCGGGGGGGCTGGAGATACGCAGTATTTT. It encodes CASSTRTSGGAGDTQYF.

The rearrangement links TRBV27 to TRBJ2-2; D uncertain. CDR3 length equals 13 residues. Trimming removed 5 bases from V and 4 bases from J, with 8 bases in between. Germline CDR1 is MNHEY and CDR2 is SMNVEV (reference sequence). The CDR3 nucleotides are TGTGCCAGCAGTCCCGACTTCACCGGGGAGCTGTTTTTT. Its protein product is CASSPDFTGELFF.

The chain employs TRBV5-8 and TRBJ1-2, with TRBD1 identical over 8 bases. This CDR3 has 12 residues. V gave up 4 bases and J gave up 7 bases; unmatched junction bases: 3. CDR1 SGHTS and CDR2 YDEGEE come from the germline V gene. This CDR3 reads CASSLDRAGYTF. In nucleotides, the CDR3 is TGTGCCAGCAGCCTGGACAGGGCTGGCTACACCTTC.

The rearrangement joins TRBV15 to TRBJ1-2; D perhaps matches TRBD1 (6 bases). Germline CDR1 and CDR2: LNHNV and YYDKDF (reference sequence). The V end was cut by 3 bases, the J end by 2 bases, with 13 bases between. The CDR3 covers 15 residues. The CDR3 nucleotides read TGTGCCACCAGCAGGAGCGACAGGCAGAACTATGGCTACACCTTC. This translates into CATSRSDRQNYGYTF.